The T cell receptor (beta chain) described here comes from a study of Graves' ophthalmopathy and Graves' hyperthyroidism. Diagnosis used clinical symptoms, serum thyroxine, TRAb, thyroid ultrasound and orbital computed tomography. The authors used Ficoll-Paque density gradient centrifugation to separate PBMCs. The input was 7.5 to 10 ml of fresh peripheral blood. V gave up 5 bases and J gave up 0 bases; unmatched junction bases: 3. The germline V gene has CDR1 SGHTA and CDR2 FQGNSA. This CDR3 region has 15 residues. Amplification of the TCR beta CDR3 regions used RNA transcripts (as template). RT-PCR with HTBI primers came first, then second-round multiplex PCR. Via MiXCR, TCRdb re-called the multiplex PCR reads, giving one row per CDR3 protein. The sample contains about 370,000 distinct CDR3 sequences, roughly 18% of which appear only once. This clonotype was observed at least ten times.

This chain connects TRBV7-2 to TRBJ2-7, with TRBD1 matching over 11 bases. The sequence was collected from a woman between 18 and 29 years old with Graves' ophthalmopathy. Sequenced: peripheral blood. The CDR3 region is CASSIGQGASYEQYF. The CDR3 nucleotides read TGTGCCAGCAGCATCGGACAGGGGGCCTCCTACGAGCAGTACTTC. The full variable domain, completed using reference TRBV7-2 and TRBJ2-7, is GAGVSQSPSNKVTEKGKDVELRCDPISGHTALYWYRQSLGQGLEFLIYFQGNSAPDKSGLPSDRFSAERTGGSVSTLTIQRTQQEDSAVYLCASSIGQGASYEQYFGPGTRLTVT.